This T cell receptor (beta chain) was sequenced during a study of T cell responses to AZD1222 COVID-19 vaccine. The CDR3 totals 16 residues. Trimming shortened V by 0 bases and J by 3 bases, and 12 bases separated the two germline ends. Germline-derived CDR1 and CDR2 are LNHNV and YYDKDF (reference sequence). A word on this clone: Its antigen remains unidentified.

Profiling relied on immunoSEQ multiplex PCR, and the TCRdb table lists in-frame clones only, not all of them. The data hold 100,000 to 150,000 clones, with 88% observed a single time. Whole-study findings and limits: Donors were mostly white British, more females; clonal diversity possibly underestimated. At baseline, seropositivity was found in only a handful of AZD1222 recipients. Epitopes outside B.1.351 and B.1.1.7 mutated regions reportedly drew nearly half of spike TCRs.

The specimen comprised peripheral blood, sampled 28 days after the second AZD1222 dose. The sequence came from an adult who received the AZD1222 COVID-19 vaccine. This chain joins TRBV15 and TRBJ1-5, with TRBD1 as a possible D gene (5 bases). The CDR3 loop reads CATSREGARINQPQHF. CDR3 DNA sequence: TGTGCCACCAGCAGAGAAGGGGCGCGAATCAATCAGCCCCAGCATTTT.